Listed below are T cell receptor beta chains from one sample, sequenced in a study of shared clonotypes between healthy human individuals. TCRdb's table, derived via immunoSEQ multiplex PCR, lists solely in-frame clones and lacks some. The sample includes roughly 810,000 clones, about 96% of them seen just once. Specimen: naive CD8+ T cells sorted from blood. The origin of the receptors is a man in his thirties or forties in good health. Both conserved end residues are part of each CDR3. D genes are given only for firm matches. Expanded clones are given a class, and other clones once, few, many or no size at all.

D gene	V gene	clone size	J gene	CDR3 protein	CDR3 DNA
TRBD1	TRBV5-1	NA	TRBJ2-7	CASSLAGTGYYEQYF	TGCGCCAGCAGCTTGGCCGGGACAGGGTACTACGAGCAGTACTTC
NA	TRBV19	NA	TRBJ2-2	CASIRGRELFF	TGTGCCAGTATAAGGGGGAGGGAGCTGTTTTTT
NA	TRBV11-2	NA	TRBJ1-1	CASSLKAGLNSSAFF	TGTGCCAGCAGCCTCAAGGCGGGATTAAACTCTTCAGCTTTCTTT
TRBD2	TRBV10-2	NA	TRBJ2-1	CASRTGLAGYYNEQFF	TGCGCCAGCAGGACAGGACTAGCGGGATACTACAATGAGCAGTTCTTC
NA	TRBV7-8	NA	TRBJ2-3	CASSERGASTDTQYF	TGTGCCAGCAGCGAAAGGGGGGCTAGCACAGATACGCAGTATTTT
NA	TRBV7-9	NA	TRBJ2-7	CASSPMTGIYEQYF	TGTGCCAGCAGCCCGATGACAGGTATTTACGAGCAGTACTTC
TRBD1	TRBV4-2	once	TRBJ2-7	CASSQPGQVDGEQYF	TGTGCCAGCAGCCAACCGGGACAGGTCGATGGTGAGCAGTACTTC
NA	TRBV7-9	NA	TRBJ2-1	CASSFLDGGNEQFF	TGTGCCAGCAGCTTCCTCGACGGAGGCAATGAGCAGTTCTTC
NA	TRBV6-1	NA	TRBJ2-7	CASSEAPSSEQYF	TGTGCCAGCAGTGAAGCCCCGTCGTCCGAGCAGTACTTC
NA	TRBV11-2	NA	TRBJ2-1	CASSFNEQFF	TGTGCCAGCAGCTTCAATGAGCAGTTCTTC
TRBD2	TRBV27	once	TRBJ2-7	CASSQHGGEQYF	TGTGCCAGCAGCCAACACGGGGGGGAGCAGTACTTC
TRBD1	TRBV5-1	NA	TRBJ2-7	CASSLGTGYEQYF	TGCGCCAGCAGCTTAGGGACAGGCTACGAGCAGTACTTC
NA	TRBV7-9	once	TRBJ2-7	CASSPPDGPLMEQYF	TGTGCCAGCAGCCCCCCGGACGGTCCCTTGATGGAGCAGTACTTC
NA	TRBV14	NA	TRBJ2-7	CASSHDSYEQYF	TGTGCCAGCAGCCATGACAGCTACGAGCAGTACTTC
NA	TRBV4-1	NA	TRBJ2-7	CASSQAPGNEQYF	TGCGCCAGCAGCCAAGCTCCAGGGAACGAGCAGTACTTC
NA	TRBV7-2	once	TRBJ1-2	CASSLDRREVNYGYTF	TGTGCCAGCAGCTTAGATCGTCGGGAGGTGAACTATGGCTACACCTTC
TRBD2	TRBV5-1	NA	TRBJ2-5	CASRGLAEETQYF	TGCGCCAGCAGAGGACTAGCGGAAGAGACCCAGTACTTC
NA	TRBV18	NA	TRBJ2-7	CASSPEGLPYDEQYF	TGTGCCAGCTCACCAGAGGGTCTGCCTTATGACGAGCAGTACTTC
NA	TRBV7-6	NA	TRBJ1-4	CASSLAAMGAGQYEKLFF	TGTGCCAGCAGCTTAGCCGCTATGGGGGCAGGGCAGTATGAAAAACTGTTTTTT
NA	TRBV29-1	NA	TRBJ2-1	CSVGHNEQFF	TGCAGCGTTGGCCACAATGAGCAGTTCTTC
NA	TRBV9	NA	TRBJ2-1	CASSVGPEDSGLVLEQFF	TGTGCCAGCAGCGTAGGGCCCGAAGATAGCGGCCTCGTACTTGAGCAGTTCTTC
NA	TRBV30	NA	TRBJ2-1	CAWSVLGDYGGQQFF	TGTGCCTGGAGTGTACTGGGGGACTACGGGGGGCAGCAGTTCTTC
TRBD1	TRBV2	NA	TRBJ2-5	CASYAGTGGTAGETQYF	TGTGCCAGCTACGCCGGGACAGGGGGAACTGCGGGAGAGACCCAGTACTTC
TRBD1	TRBV10-3	NA	TRBJ2-7	CAIRQGAAYEQYF	TGTGCCATCAGACAGGGGGCGGCCTACGAGCAGTACTTC
NA	TRBV28	NA	TRBJ2-3	CASSTYRGGHTDTQYF	TGTGCCAGCAGTACTTATCGGGGTGGGCACACAGATACGCAGTATTTT
NA	TRBV10-2	NA	TRBJ2-7	CASRQDSGDSYEQYF	TGCGCCAGCAGGCAGGATTCTGGGGACTCCTACGAGCAGTACTTC
TRBD2	TRBV28	NA	TRBJ2-1	CASGELAAGGDEQFF	TGTGCCAGCGGCGAACTAGCGGCCGGTGGGGATGAGCAGTTCTTC
TRBD1	TRBV6-5	once	TRBJ1-1	CASSYTEGQGAFF	TGTGCCAGCAGTTACACGGAGGGACAGGGAGCTTTCTTT
TRBD2	TRBV5-1	once	TRBJ2-2	CASGTSRYTGELFF	TGCGCCAGCGGGACTAGCCGTTACACCGGGGAGCTGTTTTTT
NA	TRBV7-2	NA	TRBJ2-7	CASSLGSAYEQYF	TGTGCCAGCAGCTTAGGTAGCGCCTACGAGCAGTACTTC
NA	TRBV6-6	NA	TRBJ2-2	CASSWGTGELFF	TGTGCCAGCAGTTGGGGCACCGGGGAGCTGTTTTTT
NA	TRBV11-2	NA	TRBJ2-3	CASSLDVGARSARTDTQYF	TGTGCCAGCAGCTTAGATGTGGGGGCAAGGTCCGCACGCACAGATACGCAGTATTTT